Following are 5 T cell receptor beta chains from one sample sequenced in a study of T-cell reconstitution after alpha-beta-depleted transplantation in children. Preparation of the TCRbeta library involved a method that used unique molecular identifiers. TCRdb analysed the PCR reads with MiXCR anew, one entry per CDR3 protein. The sample lists hundreds of thousands of distinct CDR3 sequences, around 16% occurring once. Sample: PBMCs, mostly from graft donor cells, taken 360 days after TCRalphabeta/CD19-depleted stem cell transplant. The receptor source for this set is a male patient under 10 years old who had a stem cell transplant for acute lymphoblastic leukemia, so the T cells may come from the graft donor.

The sample holds a few counts of this clonotype. The chain employs TRBV20-1 and TRBJ2-3; D ambiguous. Germline V gene lookup returns CDR1 DFQATT and CDR2 SNEGSKA (reference sequence). The CDR3 runs to 12 residues. V lost 6 bases to trimming and J lost 2 bases, with 9 bases between them. The CDR3 loop is CSADSLTDTQYF. The CDR3 DNA follows: TGCAGTGCCGACTCACTCACAGATACGCAGTATTTT.

The V and J genes are TRBV4-2 and TRBJ2-7; a possible D gene is TRBD1 (5 bases). V gave up 0 bases and J gave up 2 bases, with 23 bases separating them. Germline-derived CDR1 and CDR2 are LGHNA and YNFKEQ. The CDR3 has 19 residues. CDR3 DNA sequence: TGTGCCAGCAGCCAAGAATGGGCCTCGACAGTTTATAGTACCTACGAGCAGTACTTC. Translation: CASSQEWASTVYSTYEQYF.

This chain links TRBV10-3 with TRBJ1-3, with a weak D call TRBD1 (6 bases). Germline V gene data show CDR1 as ENHRY and CDR2 as SYGVKD. Trimming pared 3 bases from V and 0 bases from J, leaving 18 bases between. This CDR3 contains 18 residues. CDR3: CAISELTGGQHSGNTIYF. The CDR3 DNA reads as TGTGCCATCAGTGAACTAACGGGGGGGCAACACTCTGGAAACACCATATATTTT.

Many counts were recorded for this clonotype. This chain joins TRBV6-5 and TRBJ2-7; no clear D. The CDR3 runs to 15 residues. Germline CDR1 is MNHEY and CDR2 is SVGAGI. The germline V and J ends were trimmed by 4 bases and 0 bases, with 13 bases remaining between them. This chain's CDR3 is CASSSPQVSSYEQYF. CDR3 DNA sequence: TGTGCCAGCAGTTCTCCCCAGGTCAGCTCCTACGAGCAGTACTTC.

Details on this clonotype: The junction departs from the called germline gene at one end, perhaps through a read error. The chain employs TRBV7-3 and TRBJ1-2; 9 bases agree with TRBD1. Germline values: CDR1 SGHTA, CDR2 FQGTGA. The CDR3 runs to 15 residues. CDR3 nucleotides: TGTGCCAGCAGCTTAGATCGGGACAGGGAACCGTCGGCGGGCTTC. Protein sequence: CASSLDRDREPSAGF.